A selection of T cell receptor beta chains follows, all from one sample in a study of blood T cell repertoires in COVID-19. Sequenced by immunoSEQ multiplex PCR; TCRdb stores in-frame clones only, minus some. There are some 120,000 clones in the sample; roughly nine tenths occur only once, and around 30% lies in the top ten. The sequencing input was peripheral blood. These receptors came from a man aged 65-85 years with active or convalescent COVID-19. The CDR3 runs from the conserved cysteine through the conserved F or W. D genes are given only for firm matches. Size is stated for part of the rows, as once, few or many counts, or as a class when the clone is expanded.

CDR3 DNA: TGTGCCAGCAGTCCCGGGACAGGGGGCGTCTATGGCTACACCTTC
CDR3 protein: CASSPGTGGVYGYTF
CDR3 length: 15
D gene: TRBD1
J gene: TRBJ1-2
V gene: TRBV14
clone size: -

CDR3 DNA: TGCAGCGTTCGCTATAGCGGGGCCTACGAGCAGTACTTC
CDR3 protein: CSVRYSGAYEQYF
CDR3 length: 13
D gene: TRBD2
J gene: TRBJ2-7
V gene: TRBV29-1
clone size: -

CDR3 DNA: TGTGCCAGCAGGACTAACACTGAAGCTTTCTTT
CDR3 protein: CASRTNTEAFF
CDR3 length: 11
D gene: -
J gene: TRBJ1-1
V gene: TRBV12-3/TRBV12-4
clone size: -

CDR3 DNA: TGTGCCAGCAGTTTTGGCATCACCGGGGAGCTGTTTTTT
CDR3 protein: CASSFGITGELFF
CDR3 length: 13
D gene: -
J gene: TRBJ2-2
V gene: TRBV12-3/TRBV12-4
clone size: -

CDR3 DNA: TGTGCCAGCAGTCCCGCGGGAGTTTTTTCCTACGAGCAGTACTTC
CDR3 protein: CASSPAGVFSYEQYF
CDR3 length: 15
D gene: TRBD2
J gene: TRBJ2-7
V gene: TRBV6-5
clone size: once

CDR3 DNA: TGTGCCAGCAGTTACTCTATCGGGGACTCTGGAAACACCATATATTTT
CDR3 protein: CASSYSIGDSGNTIYF
CDR3 length: 16
D gene: -
J gene: TRBJ1-3
V gene: TRBV6-5
clone size: -

CDR3 DNA: TGTGCCATCAGTATCGGGACAGGGGCAAACAATGAGCAGTTCTTC
CDR3 protein: CAISIGTGANNEQFF
CDR3 length: 15
D gene: TRBD1
J gene: TRBJ2-1
V gene: TRBV10-3
clone size: -

CDR3 DNA: TGTGCCAGCATGGGGGGAGCGGGAGTGTACAATGAGCAGTTCTTC
CDR3 protein: CASMGGAGVYNEQFF
CDR3 length: 15
D gene: TRBD2
J gene: TRBJ2-1
V gene: TRBV7-8
clone size: once

CDR3 DNA: TGTGCCAGCAGCCAAGGTCAGGGGGCGCGTTCACCCCTCCACTTT
CDR3 protein: CASSQGQGARSPLHF
CDR3 length: 15
D gene: TRBD1
J gene: TRBJ1-6
V gene: TRBV3-1/TRBV3-2
clone size: -

CDR3 DNA: TGTGCCAGTAGTATAAAGGCAGGGGTCTATGGCTACACCTTC
CDR3 protein: CASSIKAGVYGYTF
CDR3 length: 14
D gene: -
J gene: TRBJ1-2
V gene: TRBV19
clone size: -

CDR3 DNA: TGTGCCAGCAGCCCTATATCCCCGGGACTAGGCAACACCGGGGAGCTGTTTTTT
CDR3 protein: CASSPISPGLGNTGELFF
CDR3 length: 18
D gene: TRBD2
J gene: TRBJ2-2
V gene: TRBV7-6
clone size: -

CDR3 DNA: TGTGCCAGCAGGGATCTCGGGACTAGTTCTTTTGGAGTGATCTTC
CDR3 protein: CASRDLGTSSFGVIF
CDR3 length: 15
D gene: TRBD2
J gene: TRBJ2-1
V gene: TRBV27
clone size: -

CDR3 DNA: TGTGCCAGCAGTATACTACCGGGACAGCGTTACGAGCAGTACTTC
CDR3 protein: CASSILPGQRYEQYF
CDR3 length: 15
D gene: TRBD1
J gene: TRBJ2-7
V gene: TRBV5-4
clone size: -

CDR3 DNA: TGTGCCAGTAGCTCCGGGAGGAATATCAATCAGCCCCAGCATTTT
CDR3 protein: CASSSGRNINQPQHF
CDR3 length: 15
D gene: -
J gene: TRBJ1-5
V gene: TRBV19
clone size: once

CDR3 DNA: TGTGCCAGCAGCTGGGGGACAGGGGATGGGTATGGCTACACCTTC
CDR3 protein: CASSWGTGDGYGYTF
CDR3 length: 15
D gene: TRBD1
J gene: TRBJ1-2
V gene: TRBV5-4
clone size: -

CDR3 DNA: TGTGCCAGCAGTTACGGGGACAGGGGGTTAGGGGAGCTGTTTTTT
CDR3 protein: CASSYGDRGLGELFF
CDR3 length: 15
D gene: TRBD1
J gene: TRBJ2-2
V gene: TRBV6-5
clone size: few

CDR3 DNA: TGTGCCAGCAGTCGGGGCCAGGGACTAGCGGGAGGGGCAGATACGCAGTATTTT
CDR3 protein: CASSRGQGLAGGADTQYF
CDR3 length: 18
D gene: TRBD2
J gene: TRBJ2-3
V gene: TRBV27
clone size: -

CDR3 DNA: TGTGCCAGCAGCGTACCCTTCGGGGGGGCCAGCTCCTACAATGAGCAGTTCTTC
CDR3 protein: CASSVPFGGASSYNEQFF
CDR3 length: 18
D gene: TRBD2
J gene: TRBJ2-1
V gene: TRBV9
clone size: -

CDR3 DNA: TGCGCCAGCAGCTTACCGGGACTAGCGAACTACAATGAGCAGTTCTTC
CDR3 protein: CASSLPGLANYNEQFF
CDR3 length: 16
D gene: TRBD2
J gene: TRBJ2-1
V gene: TRBV5-1
clone size: -

CDR3 DNA: TGTGCCAGCAGTGAAGCGCGTATAGGGGAACATCATCAGCCCCAGCATTTT
CDR3 protein: CASSEARIGEHHQPQHF
CDR3 length: 17
D gene: -
J gene: TRBJ1-5
V gene: TRBV2
clone size: -

CDR3 DNA: TGTGCCAGCAGCTTGGCCGCGGGCCTGCCCTTTAGCCCCCAGCATTTT
CDR3 protein: CASSLAAGLPFSPQHF
CDR3 length: 16
D gene: -
J gene: TRBJ1-5
V gene: TRBV5-8
clone size: -

CDR3 DNA: TGTGCCATCTGGGTGACTAGCGGTTTCGGGGAGCTGTTTTTT
CDR3 protein: CAIWVTSGFGELFF
CDR3 length: 14
D gene: TRBD2
J gene: TRBJ2-2
V gene: TRBV10-3
clone size: -

CDR3 DNA: TGCGCCAGCAGCACCACAGGGAATCATTGGCGTTACAATGAGCAGTTCTTC
CDR3 protein: CASSTTGNHWRYNEQFF
CDR3 length: 17
D gene: -
J gene: TRBJ2-1
V gene: TRBV5-1
clone size: few

CDR3 DNA: TGCAGCGTTGAAACTCCGGACAAGATGGCTTTCTTT
CDR3 protein: CSVETPDKMAFF
CDR3 length: 12
D gene: -
J gene: TRBJ1-1
V gene: TRBV29-1
clone size: -

CDR3 DNA: TGTGCCTCTGCGACAGGGGGCGGCGAAAAACTGTTTTTT
CDR3 protein: CASATGGGEKLFF
CDR3 length: 13
D gene: TRBD1
J gene: TRBJ1-4
V gene: TRBV30
clone size: -

CDR3 DNA: TGTGCCAGCAGTCCCTGGGGACTAGCGGGGCCCTACAATGAGCAGTTCTTC
CDR3 protein: CASSPWGLAGPYNEQFF
CDR3 length: 17
D gene: TRBD2
J gene: TRBJ2-1
V gene: TRBV27
clone size: -

CDR3 DNA: TGTGCCACCAGTGATCCATTCCCGGGACAGGTCAGGAATGAGCAGTTCTTC
CDR3 protein: CATSDPFPGQVRNEQFF
CDR3 length: 17
D gene: TRBD1
J gene: TRBJ2-1
V gene: TRBV24-1
clone size: -

CDR3 DNA: TGTGCCATCAGGGCGACAGGGGGGAGCACTGAAGCTTTCTTT
CDR3 protein: CAIRATGGSTEAFF
CDR3 length: 14
D gene: TRBD1
J gene: TRBJ1-1
V gene: TRBV10-3
clone size: -

CDR3 DNA: TGTGCCAGCAGCCCCGGGGGCGGGAGTTTTCAAGAGACCCAGTACTTC
CDR3 protein: CASSPGGGSFQETQYF
CDR3 length: 16
D gene: -
J gene: TRBJ2-5
V gene: TRBV7-3
clone size: -

CDR3 DNA: TGTGCCAGCAGCTTAGGGTCGGGACAGGGAAGTGAGCAGTTCTTC
CDR3 protein: CASSLGSGQGSEQFF
CDR3 length: 15
D gene: TRBD1
J gene: TRBJ2-1
V gene: TRBV7-8
clone size: few

CDR3 DNA: TGTGCCAGCAGTTCGGACATCCGGCAGTACTTC
CDR3 protein: CASSSDIRQYF
CDR3 length: 11
D gene: -
J gene: TRBJ2-7
V gene: TRBV12-3/TRBV12-4
clone size: -

CDR3 DNA: TGTGCCAGTAGGCTCCGGGATGTATCAGGACTCGGCTACACCTTC
CDR3 protein: CASRLRDVSGLGYTF
CDR3 length: 15
D gene: -
J gene: TRBJ1-2
V gene: TRBV19
clone size: -